The source of this T cell receptor (beta chain) is a study of regulatory T cells in long-lasting Graves disease. Whole-study results and caveats: There were preferences for TRBV28, TRBJ1-2 and TRBJ2-5 in persistent disease.

The CDR3 covers 15 residues. Trimming removed 1 base from V and 0 bases from J, with 11 bases in between. CDR1 and CDR2 (germline): SGHDT, YYEEEE. CDR3-region Arm-PCR and iRepertoire HTBI primers produced the TCR beta libraries. In the source study's methods: Samples revealed 62 TRBV and about 15 TRBJ segments. One entry per CDR3 protein results from TCRdb running MiXCR on the multiplex PCR reads. It is TCRdb's table, rather than the study itself, that gives the V and J calls and clone size. There are around 400,000 distinct CDR3 sequences in the sample; under 25% occur only once, and roughly an eighth lies in the top ten. Described time point: persistent/refractory GD, antithyroid drugs over 5 years with positive TRAb. Researchers made the TCR library from RNA that was extracted from PBMCs. Worth noting for this clonotype: Its antigen is unknown.

The sequence derives from a female donor with Graves disease. The specimen comprised peripheral blood mononuclear cells (PBMCs), sampled when the disease was refractory, from a patient treated with antithyroid drugs. This chain links TRBV5-6 with TRBJ2-7, with D tentatively TRBD2 (5 bases). The CDR3 coding sequence is TGTGCCAGCAGCTTGTTCGGGGAAAGCTCCTACGAGCAGTACTTC. Protein: CASSLFGESSYEQYF.